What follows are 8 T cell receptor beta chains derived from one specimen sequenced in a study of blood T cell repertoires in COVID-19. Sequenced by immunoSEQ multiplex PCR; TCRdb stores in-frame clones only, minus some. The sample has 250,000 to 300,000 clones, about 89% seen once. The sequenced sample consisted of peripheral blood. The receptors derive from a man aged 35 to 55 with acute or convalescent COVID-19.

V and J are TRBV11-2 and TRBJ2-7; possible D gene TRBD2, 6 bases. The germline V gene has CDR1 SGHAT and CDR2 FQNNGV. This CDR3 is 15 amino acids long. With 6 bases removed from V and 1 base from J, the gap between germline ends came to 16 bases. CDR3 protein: CASSWGGGASYEQYF. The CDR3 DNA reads TGTGCCAGCAGTTGGGGTGGAGGGGCTTCCTACGAGCAGTACTTC.

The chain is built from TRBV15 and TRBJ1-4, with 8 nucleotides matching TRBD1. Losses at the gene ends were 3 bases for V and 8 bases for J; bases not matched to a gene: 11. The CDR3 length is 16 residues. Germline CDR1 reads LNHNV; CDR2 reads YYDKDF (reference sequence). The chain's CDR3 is CATSRERGQGKEKLFF. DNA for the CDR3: TGTGCCACCAGCAGGGAAAGAGGACAGGGAAAGGAAAAACTGTTTTTT.

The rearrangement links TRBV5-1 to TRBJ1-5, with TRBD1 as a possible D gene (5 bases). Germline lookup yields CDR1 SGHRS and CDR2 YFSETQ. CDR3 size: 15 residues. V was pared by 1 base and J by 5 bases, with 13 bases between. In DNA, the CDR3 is TGCGCCAGCAGCTTGAATGGGGGGATCGATCAGCCCCAGCATTTT. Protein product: CASSLNGGIDQPQHF.

The CDR3 is CAWSEGPQAADTQYF. The CDR3 nucleotides are TGTGCCTGGAGTGAGGGGCCCCAGGCTGCGGATACGCAGTATTTT. The chain recombines TRBV30 with TRBJ2-3; TRBD1 might be the D (5 bases). The CDR3 has 15 residues. Trimming took off 1 base at V and 6 bases at J, with 17 bases between the two ends. Germline V gene lookup returns CDR1 GTSNPN and CDR2 SVGIG (reference sequence).

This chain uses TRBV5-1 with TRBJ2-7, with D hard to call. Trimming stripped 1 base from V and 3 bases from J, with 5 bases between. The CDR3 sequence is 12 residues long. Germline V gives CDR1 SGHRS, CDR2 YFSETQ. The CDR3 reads CASSLTSYEQYF. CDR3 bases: TGCGCCAGCAGCTTGACCAGCTACGAGCAGTACTTC.

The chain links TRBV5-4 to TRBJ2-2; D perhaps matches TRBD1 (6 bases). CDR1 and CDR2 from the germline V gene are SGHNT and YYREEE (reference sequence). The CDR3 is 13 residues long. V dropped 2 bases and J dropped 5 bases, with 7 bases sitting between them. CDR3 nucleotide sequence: TGTGCCAGCAGCTTAGGACAGACCGGGGAGCTGTTTTTT. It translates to CASSLGQTGELFF.

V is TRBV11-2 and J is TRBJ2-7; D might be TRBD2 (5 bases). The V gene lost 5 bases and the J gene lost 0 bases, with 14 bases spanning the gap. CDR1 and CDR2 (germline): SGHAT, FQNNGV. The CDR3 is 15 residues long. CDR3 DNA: TGTGCCAGCAGCCCTAGCCCCATCAGCTCCTACGAGCAGTACTTC. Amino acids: CASSPSPISSYEQYF.

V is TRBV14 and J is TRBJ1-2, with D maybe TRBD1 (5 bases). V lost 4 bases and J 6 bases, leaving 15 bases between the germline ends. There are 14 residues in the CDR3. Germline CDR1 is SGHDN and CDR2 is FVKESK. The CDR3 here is CASSLGHLEDGYTF. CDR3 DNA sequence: TGTGCCAGCAGCCTAGGACACCTTGAGGATGGCTACACCTTC.